One sample yielded the 8 T cell receptor beta chains listed below, sequenced in a study of T-cell memory formation after mild COVID-19 (dated by TCRdb to 2020 to 2023). To prepare the library, 5' RACE was applied. The instrument given in TCRdb is Illumina NovaSeq 6000. TCRdb ran its own pipeline on the public reads, namely fastp trimming at Q25 and MiXCR clone calling, and kept in-frame beta chains. Under each unique CDR3 protein, matching rows form one entry showing the most common genes and DNA. For this sample there are about half a million distinct CDR3 sequences; over 15% appear just once. Together, the top ten hold more than 9% of the sample. Sequences were obtained from PBMCs or a T cell subset sorted from them (not recorded which). The source of these receptors is an adult woman who had mild COVID-19 (a few samples of this study predate the infection). The sample titles of this study are shuffled in the database, so cell type and time point are left out; the donor was told from shared clones.

In this sample, this clonotype turned up a few times. The chain recombines TRBV5-1 with TRBJ1-1, with 9 bases identical to TRBD1. The J segment lost 0 bases and the V segment lost 4 bases, leaving 16 bases of the junction unmatched. CDR3 length equals 19 residues. Per germline, CDR1 SGHRS and CDR2 YFSETQ. The CDR3 loop reads CASSRVPGTGSNMNTEAFF. Written as DNA, the CDR3 is TGCGCCAGCAGCCGTGTCCCCGGGACAGGGAGTAACATGAACACTGAAGCTTTCTTT.

Only one count was recorded for this clonotype. The chain uses TRBV7-9 and TRBJ2-2; 9 bases match TRBD1. Germline V CDR1 and CDR2: SEHNR, FQNEAQ (reference sequence). This CDR3 has 15 amino acids. Trimming removed 3 bases from V and 6 bases from J; junction bases left unmatched: 5. CDR3 region: CASSLLGQGPGELFF. The CDR3 region has the DNA TGTGCCAGCAGCTTGTTGGGACAGGGTCCCGGGGAGCTGTTTTTT.

This clonotype showed up just a few times. The gene calls are TRBV3-1 and TRBJ2-2; TRBD1 matches 7 bases. Looked up from germline, CDR1 is LGHDT and CDR2 is YNNKEL (reference sequence). The CDR3 has 14 amino acids. V lost 6 bases, J lost 5 bases, and 6 bases stayed unmatched. The CDR3 region is CASRQQGSTGELFF. DNA of the CDR3: TGTGCCAGCAGACAACAGGGGAGTACCGGGGAGCTGTTTTTT.

In its sample, this clonotype was seen many times. This sequence joins TRBV12-3 or TRBV12-4 and TRBJ2-3; 9 positions match TRBD2. V shed 4 bases and J 11 bases; nucleotides not matched to a gene: 31. CDR3 length: 21 residues. The CDR3 region is CASSSSGRSAGGPIVPGVQYF. The CDR3 nucleotides are TGTGCCAGCAGTTCCTCTGGTCGTTCAGCGGGAGGACCCATCGTCCCGGGGGTGCAGTATTTT.

This clonotype was detected only a few times. This rearrangement joins TRBV3-1 to TRBJ1-2; D may be TRBD1 (5 bases). CDR1 LGHDT and CDR2 YNNKEL come from the germline V gene (reference sequence). Between the trimmed V and J ends, which lost 6 bases and 9 bases, there was a span of 11 bases. The CDR3 sequence is 11 residues long. CDR3 in amino acids: CASRGGASYTF. The CDR3 DNA is TGTGCCAGCAGGGGAGGGGCGAGCTACACCTTC. The full variable domain, with the rest looked up from reference TRBV3-1 and TRBJ1-2, is DTAVSQTPKYLVTQMGNDKSIKCEQNLGHDTMYWYKQDSKKFLKIMFSYNNKELIINETVPNRFSPKSPDKAHLNLHINSLELGDSAVYFCASRGGASYTFGSGTRLTVV.

A few counts support this clonotype. The chain uses TRBV7-9 and TRBJ2-1; 11 nucleotides align to TRBD2. Per germline, CDR1 SEHNR and CDR2 FQNEAQ (reference sequence). V was clipped by 8 bases and J by 4 bases; unmatched bases: 7. This CDR3 is built from 15 residues. The CDR3 loop reads CASHPGLADYNEQFF. Written as DNA, the CDR3 is TGTGCCAGCCACCCGGGACTAGCGGATTACAATGAGCAGTTCTTC.

This clonotype has a count of ten or more. This chain connects TRBV5-1 to TRBJ2-7, with D tentatively TRBD1 (6 bases). This CDR3 is built from 13 residues. The germline gives CDR1 SGHRS, CDR2 YFSETQ. The V end was cut by 3 bases, the J end by 5 bases, with 12 bases between. The CDR3 loop reads CASSSRGLDEQYF. CDR3 sequence (DNA): TGCGCCAGCAGCTCCAGGGGTCTCGACGAGCAGTACTTC.

This clonotype was counted a few times. The V and J genes are TRBV4-2 and TRBJ2-1; D is unresolved. The V gene's germline CDR1 is LGHNA and CDR2 YNFKEQ. The CDR3 totals 12 residues. Between the trimmed V and J ends, which lost 3 bases and 5 bases, there was a span of 5 bases. The CDR3 reads CASSHENNEQFF. DNA of the CDR3: TGTGCCAGCAGCCATGAAAACAATGAGCAGTTCTTC.